This T cell receptor (beta chain) was sequenced in a study of OX40 agonist ivuxolimab in advanced cancers. With regard to the full study: The costimulatory receptor OX40 (CD134) was targeted by ivuxolimab, a fully human IgG2 agonistic monoclonal antibody. In the dose-escalation cohort, roughly 82% of patients were male, and the mean age was roughly 60 years with a range of roughly 23 to 79. The purpose of peripheral TCRbeta sequencing was to test whether ivuxolimab changed TCR sequence diversity and led to clonal T-cell expansion. Intravenous ivuxolimab was administered to patients every 2 weeks at six dose levels: 0.01, 0.1, 0.3, 1.5, 3 and 10 mg/kg. Partial responses were achieved by three dose-escalation patients, of whom one had hepatocellular carcinoma and two had cutaneous melanoma. The paper reports the monotherapy dose-escalation portion (N of about 50 patients) of the phase I ivuxolimab trial. Prior anti-PD-1, anti-PD-L1 or anti-CTLA-4 therapy was permitted, and checkpoint inhibitors had been received by roughly two fifths of dose-escalation patients. Of the roughly 54 patients in dose escalation, about 20 had hepatocellular carcinoma, some 15 had melanoma, 9 had renal cell carcinoma and 9 had head and neck cancer.

The CDR3 runs 15 residues from the cysteine to the phenylalanine. The retained sequence is limited to the CDR3, 45 bases, with the frame set at the first base. Trimming takes 4 bases off V and 4 bases off J; junction bases not matched to a gene: 9. From the germline V gene, CDR1 is MNHEY and CDR2 is SVGAGI. With respect to this clone: The clone's antigen remains unknown. No clone much larger than this one lies a single base away; base qualities are absent.

General findings and caveats noted by the study authors: Low levels of normalized T-cell clonal expansion were also shown by some nonresponding patients. After ivuxolimab, more expanded clones were found on average in CD8+ T cells than in CD4+ T cells. At doses of 0.1 to 3.0 mg/kg, clonal expansion of both CD4+ and CD8+ blood T cells was observed from baseline to week 6. In the 0.1-3.0 mg/kg groups, partial responders were among the patients with the lowest normalized peripheral clonal expansion, particularly in CD8+ T cells. The antigen specificity of the clonally expanded peripheral T cells was not determined.

Patients with autoimmune disease history or receiving systemic immunosuppression were excluded from the trial. Peripheral blood for TCR sequencing was drawn from every dose cohort at baseline, at cycle 4 day 1 and at cycle 7 day 1. Samples were obtained from an open-label, multicenter, first-in-human phase I dose-escalation trial of ivuxolimab. Adults with locally advanced or metastatic melanoma, renal cell, hepatocellular, or head and neck squamous cell carcinoma were enrolled in the trial. Before TCR sequencing, CD4+ T cells and CD8+ T cells were sorted from peripheral blood as separate populations. For sequencing of the TCRbeta CDR3 region, genomic DNA was extracted from the sorted cells. TCRbeta CDR3 regions were sequenced using the immunoSEQ Assay. TCRdb retrieved this table from immuneACCESS and kept in-frame rearrangements only. Not all clones are present; in checked studies, unresolved V genes account for under half, and no reason is known for the remainder. Recorded for this sample are 80,000 to 95,000 clones; approximately 91% of them occurred a single time. The top ten clonotypes cover 0.71% of the sample.

The source is an adult with an advanced solid tumor such as melanoma, head and neck, liver or kidney cancer. The chain is made from TRBV6-5 and TRBJ1-2, and 7 junctional nucleotides match TRBD1. This material consisted of CD4+ or CD8+ T cells sorted from blood, taken in a trial of the OX40 agonist ivuxolimab. The sequence in DNA is TGTGCCAGCAGTTCAGAGGGGGCGGTAGTCTATGGCTACACCTTC. Its amino acids are CASSSEGAVVYGYTF.